The sequence of this T cell receptor (beta chain) was determined in a study of T cell changes during pregnancy in multiple sclerosis. The V segment lost 2 bases and the J segment 0 bases; nucleotides outside the gene matches: 10. CDR1 and CDR2 from the germline V gene are SEHNR and FQNEAQ (reference sequence). This CDR3 region has 18 residues. Libraries were prepared by immunoSEQ multiplex PCR; TCRdb keeps only in-frame clonotypes and omits some of them. The sample shows some 110,000 clones, about 93% of them seen only once. Sequences were derived from peripheral blood, sampled in the third trimester of pregnancy. The chain links TRBV7-9 to TRBJ2-5, with TRBD2 matching over 9 bases. The clonotype was recovered from a female donor with multiple sclerosis, enrolled in a pregnancy study. The CDR3 nucleotides are TGTGCCAGCAGCTTATGGCTAGCGGGGCAATTAAACCAAGAGACCCAGTACTTC. Protein product: CASSLWLAGQLNQETQYF.